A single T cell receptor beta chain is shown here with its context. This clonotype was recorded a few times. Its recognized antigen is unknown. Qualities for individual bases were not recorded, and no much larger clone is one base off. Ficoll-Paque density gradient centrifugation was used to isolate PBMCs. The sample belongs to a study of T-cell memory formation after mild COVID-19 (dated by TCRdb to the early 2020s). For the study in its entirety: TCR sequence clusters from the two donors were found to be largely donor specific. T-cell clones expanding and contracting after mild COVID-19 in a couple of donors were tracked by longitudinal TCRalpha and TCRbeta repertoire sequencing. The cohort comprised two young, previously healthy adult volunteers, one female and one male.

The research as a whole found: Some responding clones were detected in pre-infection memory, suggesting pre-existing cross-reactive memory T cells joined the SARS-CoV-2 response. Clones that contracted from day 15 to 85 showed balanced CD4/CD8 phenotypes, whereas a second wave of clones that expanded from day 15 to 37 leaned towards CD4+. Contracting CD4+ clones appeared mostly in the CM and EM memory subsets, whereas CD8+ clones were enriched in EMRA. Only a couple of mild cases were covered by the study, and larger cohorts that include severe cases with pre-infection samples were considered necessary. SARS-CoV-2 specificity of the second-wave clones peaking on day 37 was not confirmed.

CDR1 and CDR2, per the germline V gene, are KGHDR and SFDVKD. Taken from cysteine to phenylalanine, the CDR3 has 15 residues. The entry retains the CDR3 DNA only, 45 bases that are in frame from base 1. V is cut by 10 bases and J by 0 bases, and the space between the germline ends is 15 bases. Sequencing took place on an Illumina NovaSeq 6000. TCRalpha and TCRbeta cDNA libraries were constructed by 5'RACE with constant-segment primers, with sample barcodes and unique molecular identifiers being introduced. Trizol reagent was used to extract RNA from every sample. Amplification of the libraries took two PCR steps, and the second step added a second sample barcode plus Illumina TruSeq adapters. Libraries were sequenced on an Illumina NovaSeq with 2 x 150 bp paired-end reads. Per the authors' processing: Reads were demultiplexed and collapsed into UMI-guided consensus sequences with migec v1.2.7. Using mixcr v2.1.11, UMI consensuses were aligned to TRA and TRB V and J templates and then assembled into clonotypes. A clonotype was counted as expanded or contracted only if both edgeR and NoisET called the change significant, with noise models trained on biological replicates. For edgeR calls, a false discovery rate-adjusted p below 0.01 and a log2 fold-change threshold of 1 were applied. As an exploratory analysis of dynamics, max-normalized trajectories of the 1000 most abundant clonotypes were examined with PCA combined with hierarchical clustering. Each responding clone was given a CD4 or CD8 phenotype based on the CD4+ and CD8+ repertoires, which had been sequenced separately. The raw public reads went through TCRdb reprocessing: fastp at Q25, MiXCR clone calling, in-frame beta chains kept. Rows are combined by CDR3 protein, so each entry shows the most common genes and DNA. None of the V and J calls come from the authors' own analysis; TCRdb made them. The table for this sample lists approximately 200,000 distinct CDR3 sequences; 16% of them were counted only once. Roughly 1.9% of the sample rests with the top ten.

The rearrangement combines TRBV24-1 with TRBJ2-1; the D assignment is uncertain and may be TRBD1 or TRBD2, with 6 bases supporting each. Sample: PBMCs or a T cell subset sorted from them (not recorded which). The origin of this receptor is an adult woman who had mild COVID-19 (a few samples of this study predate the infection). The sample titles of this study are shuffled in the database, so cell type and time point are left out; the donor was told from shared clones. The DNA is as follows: TGTGCCACTTCAGGGGAGGCGAGCTCCTACAATGAGCAGTTCTTC. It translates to CATSGEASSYNEQFF.